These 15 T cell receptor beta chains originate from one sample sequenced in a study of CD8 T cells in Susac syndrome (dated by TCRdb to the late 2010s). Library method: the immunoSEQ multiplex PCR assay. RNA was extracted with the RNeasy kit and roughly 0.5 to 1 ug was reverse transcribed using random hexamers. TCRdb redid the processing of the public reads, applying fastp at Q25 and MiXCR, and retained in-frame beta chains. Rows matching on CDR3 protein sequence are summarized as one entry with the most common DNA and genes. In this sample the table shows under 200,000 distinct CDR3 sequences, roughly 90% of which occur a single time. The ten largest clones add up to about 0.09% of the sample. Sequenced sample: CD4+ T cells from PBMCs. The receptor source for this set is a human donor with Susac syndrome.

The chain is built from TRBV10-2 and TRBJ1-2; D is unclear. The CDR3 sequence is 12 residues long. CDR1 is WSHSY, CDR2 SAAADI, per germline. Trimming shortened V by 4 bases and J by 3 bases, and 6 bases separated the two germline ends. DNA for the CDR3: TGCGCCAGCAGTGTAGTTGACTATGGCTACACCTTC. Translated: CASSVVDYGYTF.

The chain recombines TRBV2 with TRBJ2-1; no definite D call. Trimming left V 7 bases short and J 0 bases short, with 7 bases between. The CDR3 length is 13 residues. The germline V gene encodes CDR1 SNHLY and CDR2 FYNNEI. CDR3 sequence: CASNRYSYNEQFF. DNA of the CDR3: TGTGCCAGCAATCGATACTCCTACAATGAGCAGTTCTTC.

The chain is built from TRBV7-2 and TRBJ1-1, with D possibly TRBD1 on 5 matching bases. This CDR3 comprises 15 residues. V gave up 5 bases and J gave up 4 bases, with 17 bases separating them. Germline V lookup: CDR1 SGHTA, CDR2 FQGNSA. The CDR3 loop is CASSIDGRGSTEAFF. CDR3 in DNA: TGTGCCAGCAGCATCGACGGGAGGGGTAGCACTGAAGCTTTCTTT. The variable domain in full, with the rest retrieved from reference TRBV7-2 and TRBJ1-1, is GAGVSQSPSNKVTEKGKDVELRCDPISGHTALYWYRQSLGQGLEFLIYFQGNSAPDKSGLPSDRFSAERTGGSVSTLTIQRTQQEDSAVYLCASSIDGRGSTEAFFGQGTRLTVV.

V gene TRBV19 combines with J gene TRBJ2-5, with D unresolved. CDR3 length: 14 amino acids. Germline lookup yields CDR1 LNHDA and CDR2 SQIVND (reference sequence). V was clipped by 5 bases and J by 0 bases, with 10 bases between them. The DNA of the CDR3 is TGTGCCAGTAGTTCCCTGGGGTACCAAGAGACCCAGTACTTC. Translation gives CASSSLGYQETQYF. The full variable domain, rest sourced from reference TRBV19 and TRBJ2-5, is DGGITQSPKYLFRKEGQNVTLSCEQNLNHDAMYWYRQDPGQGLRLIYYSQIVNDFQKGDIAEGYSVSREKKESFPLTVTSAQKNPTAFYLCASSSLGYQETQYFGPGTRLLVL.

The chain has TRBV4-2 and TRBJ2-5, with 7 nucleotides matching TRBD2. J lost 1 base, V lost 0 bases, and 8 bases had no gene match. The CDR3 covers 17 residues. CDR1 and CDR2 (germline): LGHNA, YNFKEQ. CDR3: CASSQEVGGGAQETQYF. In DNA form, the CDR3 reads TGTGCCAGCAGCCAAGAGGTTGGCGGGGGAGCCCAAGAGACCCAGTACTTC.

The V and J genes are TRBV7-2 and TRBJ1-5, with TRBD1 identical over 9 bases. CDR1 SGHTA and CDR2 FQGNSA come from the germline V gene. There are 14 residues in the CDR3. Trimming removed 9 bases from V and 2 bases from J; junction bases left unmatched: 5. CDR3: CASSRTGGNQPQHF. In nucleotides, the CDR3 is TGTGCCAGTAGTCGGACAGGGGGCAATCAGCCCCAGCATTTT. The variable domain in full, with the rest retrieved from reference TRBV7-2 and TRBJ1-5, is GAGVSQSPSNKVTEKGKDVELRCDPISGHTALYWYRQSLGQGLEFLIYFQGNSAPDKSGLPSDRFSAERTGGSVSTLTIQRTQQEDSAVYLCASSRTGGNQPQHFGDGTRLSIL.

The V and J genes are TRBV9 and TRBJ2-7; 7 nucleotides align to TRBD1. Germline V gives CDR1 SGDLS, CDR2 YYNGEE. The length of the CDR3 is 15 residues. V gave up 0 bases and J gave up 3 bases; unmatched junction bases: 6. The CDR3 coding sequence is TGTGCCAGCAGCGTAGGACAGGGTCAAGTCTACGAGCAGTACTTC. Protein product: CASSVGQGQVYEQYF.

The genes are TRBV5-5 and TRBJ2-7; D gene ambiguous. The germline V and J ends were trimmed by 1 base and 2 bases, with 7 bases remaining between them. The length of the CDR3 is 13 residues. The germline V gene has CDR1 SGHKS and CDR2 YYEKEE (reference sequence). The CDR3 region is CASSLHATYEQYF. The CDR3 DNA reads TGTGCCAGCAGCTTGCACGCTACCTACGAGCAGTACTTC.

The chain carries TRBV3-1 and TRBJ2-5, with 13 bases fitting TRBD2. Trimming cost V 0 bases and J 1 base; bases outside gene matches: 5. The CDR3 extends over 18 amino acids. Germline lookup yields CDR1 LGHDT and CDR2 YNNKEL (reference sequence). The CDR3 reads CASSQDLLAGGFQETQYF. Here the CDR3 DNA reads TGTGCCAGCAGCCAAGATTTACTAGCGGGGGGGTTCCAAGAGACCCAGTACTTC.

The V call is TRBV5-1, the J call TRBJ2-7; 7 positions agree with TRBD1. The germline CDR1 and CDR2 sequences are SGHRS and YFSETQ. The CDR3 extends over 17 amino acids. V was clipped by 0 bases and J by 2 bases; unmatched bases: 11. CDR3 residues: CASSLVPQVQGTYEQYF. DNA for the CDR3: TGCGCCAGCAGCTTGGTTCCCCAGGTACAGGGGACCTACGAGCAGTACTTC.

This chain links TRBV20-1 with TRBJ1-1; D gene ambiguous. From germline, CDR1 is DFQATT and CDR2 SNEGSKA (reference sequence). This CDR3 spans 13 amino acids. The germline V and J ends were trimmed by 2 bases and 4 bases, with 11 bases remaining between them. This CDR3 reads CSARRSLGTEAFF. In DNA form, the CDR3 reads TGCAGTGCTAGACGGTCCCTGGGCACTGAAGCTTTCTTT.

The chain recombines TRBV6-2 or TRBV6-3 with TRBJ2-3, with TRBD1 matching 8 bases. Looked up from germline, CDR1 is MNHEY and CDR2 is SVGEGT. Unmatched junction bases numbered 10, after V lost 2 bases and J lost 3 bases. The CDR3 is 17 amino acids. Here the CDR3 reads CASSYPDRGRGTDTQYF. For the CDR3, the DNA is TGTGCCAGCAGTTACCCCGACAGGGGACGGGGGACAGATACGCAGTATTTT.

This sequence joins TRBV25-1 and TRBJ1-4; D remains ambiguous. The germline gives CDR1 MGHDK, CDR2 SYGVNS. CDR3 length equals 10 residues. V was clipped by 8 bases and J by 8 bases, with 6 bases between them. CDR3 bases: TGTGCCAGCGGAAGAGAAAAACTGTTTTTT. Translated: CASGREKLFF.

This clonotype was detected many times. The CDR3: CASSHSYEQYF. The DNA for the CDR3 is TGTGCCAGCAGCCACTCCTACGAGCAGTACTTC. V usage is TRBV14 and J usage is TRBJ2-7; D is unresolved. Germline V gene data show CDR1 as SGHDN and CDR2 as FVKESK. The CDR3 totals 11 residues. Trimming cost V 3 bases and J 0 bases, with 0 bases left between them.

In DNA, the CDR3 is TGTGCCAGCAGTTACTTGACAGAGACCTACGAGCAGTACTTC. Its translation: CASSYLTETYEQYF. The chain combines TRBV6-6 with TRBJ2-7; tentatively, D is TRBD1 (5 bases). V dropped 1 base and J dropped 2 bases, with 9 bases sitting between them. The CDR3 spans 14 residues. Germline-derived CDR1 and CDR2 are MNHNY and SVGAGI (reference sequence).